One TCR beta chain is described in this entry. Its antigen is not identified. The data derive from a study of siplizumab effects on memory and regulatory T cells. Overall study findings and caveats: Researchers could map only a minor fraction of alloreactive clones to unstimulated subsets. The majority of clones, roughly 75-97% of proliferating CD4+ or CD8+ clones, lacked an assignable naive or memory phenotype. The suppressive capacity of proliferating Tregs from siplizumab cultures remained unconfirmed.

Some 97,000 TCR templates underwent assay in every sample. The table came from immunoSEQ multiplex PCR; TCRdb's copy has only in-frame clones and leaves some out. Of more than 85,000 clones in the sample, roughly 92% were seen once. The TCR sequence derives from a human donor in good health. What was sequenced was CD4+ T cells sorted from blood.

In DNA, the CDR3 is TGTGCCAGCAGCCCGGCCGGACAGGGTGGCTACACCTTC. Translating it yields CASSPAGQGGYTF. The V and J genes are TRBV7-2 and TRBJ1-2, with 8 bases fitting TRBD1. J lost 7 bases, V lost 5 bases, and 6 bases had no gene match. The CDR3 spans 13 residues. Germline CDR1 SGHTA, CDR2 FQGNSA. The whole variable domain, filled in from reference TRBV7-2 and TRBJ1-2, reads GAGVSQSPSNKVTEKGKDVELRCDPISGHTALYWYRQSLGQGLEFLIYFQGNSAPDKSGLPSDRFSAERTGGSVSTLTIQRTQQEDSAVYLCASSPAGQGGYTFGSGTRLTVV.